This T cell receptor (beta chain) derives from a study of cytomegalovirus exposure and HLA in healthy donors. From germline, CDR1 is SGHVS and CDR2 FNYEAQ. The CDR3 loop spans 16 amino acids. V lost 3 bases and J lost 7, with 21 bases in between. The PCR had 60 Vbeta and 13 Jbeta primers. Repertoires were generated with immunoSEQ multiplex PCR, while TCRdb's copy carries only in-frame clones and drops some. The sample includes 150,000 to 200,000 clones, around 75% of them seen just once. This clone was counted only a few times. V usage is TRBV7-6 and J usage is TRBJ2-5; TRBD1 is a possible D gene (6 bases). The sequenced sample was PBMCs. The sequence came from a man aged 18 to 30 in good health and CMV-seropositive. CDR3 nucleotides: TGTGCCAGCAGCTTCCGGGACCCTGGGGGCCGGGGGACCCAGTACTTC. It specifies CASSFRDPGGRGTQYF.